These 31 T cell receptor beta chains came from one sample sequenced in a study of cytomegalovirus exposure and HLA in healthy donors. The protocol was immunoSEQ multiplex PCR, while the TCRdb copy is restricted to in-frame clones and leaves out a portion. The data show some 250,000 clones, 90% seen once. The sample comprised PBMCs. The origin of the receptors is a woman in her 30s in good health and CMV-seronegative.

This chain connects TRBV6-6 to TRBJ2-6; possibly TRBD1 for D (5 bases). The CDR3 has 15 amino acids. The V end lost 2 bases, the J end lost 4 bases, and 9 bases lay between the germline ends. CDR1 is MNHNY and CDR2 is SVGAGI in the germline V gene (reference sequence). This CDR3 is CASSYRGTGANVLTF. As DNA, the CDR3 is TGTGCCAGCAGTTACAGGGGAACCGGGGCCAACGTCCTGACTTTC.

V usage is TRBV18 and J usage is TRBJ2-2; tentative D call: TRBD2 (5 bases). CDR1 and CDR2 from the germline V gene are KGHSH and LQKENI. CDR3 length equals 14 residues. The germline V and J ends were trimmed by 3 bases and 5 bases, with 10 bases remaining between them. CDR3 DNA sequence: TGTGCCAGCTCACCCACACTAGGGACCGGGGAGCTGTTTTTT. Translating it yields CASSPTLGTGELFF.

The chain carries TRBV2 and TRBJ1-5; D remains ambiguous. Trimming pared 8 bases from V and 0 bases from J, leaving 11 bases between. Germline-derived CDR1 and CDR2 are SNHLY and FYNNEI. The CDR3 runs 14 residues. The CDR3 DNA is TGTGCCAGCCGGGCAGGACTTAGCAATCAGCCCCAGCATTTT. Its protein is CASRAGLSNQPQHF.

This sequence joins TRBV9 and TRBJ2-2, with D tentatively TRBD1 (5 bases). CDR1 and CDR2 from the germline V gene are SGDLS and YYNGEE. Trimming cost V 6 bases and J 4 bases, with 10 bases left between them. The CDR3 covers 13 residues. CDR3 protein: CASKGLVTGELFF. The CDR3 DNA sequence: TGTGCCAGCAAGGGGCTAGTCACCGGGGAGCTGTTTTTT.

The CDR3 loop reads CASSQVWGLNQPQHF. The CDR3 nucleotides are TGCGCCAGCAGCCAAGTTTGGGGGCTTAATCAGCCCCAGCATTTT. V gene TRBV4-3 combines with J gene TRBJ1-5, with D possibly matching TRBD1 (6 bases). Trimming pared 1 base from V and 4 bases from J, leaving 11 bases between. The CDR3 covers 15 residues. CDR1 is LGHNA, CDR2 YSLEER, per germline.

The J gene is TRBJ2-3, the V gene TRBV11-3; D call uncertain. This CDR3 region has 13 residues. Trimming left V 1 base short and J 3 bases short, with 5 bases between. Germline lookup yields CDR1 SGHNT and CDR2 YENEEA. CDR3 region: CASSLATTDTQYF. The CDR3 DNA follows: TGTGCCAGCAGCTTAGCCACAACAGATACGCAGTATTTT. The full variable domain, with the rest looked up from reference TRBV11-3 and TRBJ2-3, is EAGVVQSPRYKIIEKKQPVAFWCNPISGHNTLYWYLQNLGQGPELLIRYENEEAVDDSQLPKDRFSAERLKGVDSTLKIQPAELGDSAVYLCASSLATTDTQYFGPGTRLTVL.

The sample holds one count of this clone. V and J are TRBV12-5 and TRBJ1-5, with no clear D. This CDR3 is 13 amino acids long. Between the trimmed V and J ends, which lost 3 bases and 5 bases, there was a span of 8 bases. CDR1 is LGHNT, CDR2 FRNRAP, per germline. The CDR3 is CASGFGGYQPQHF. The CDR3 coding sequence is TGTGCTAGTGGTTTTGGAGGCTATCAGCCCCAGCATTTT.

The J gene is TRBJ2-2, the V gene TRBV27; TRBD2 matches at 8 bases. The CDR3 covers 15 residues. Germline V gene sequence: CDR1 MNHEY, CDR2 SMNVEV (reference sequence). The trim removed 3 bases at V and 4 bases at J, leaving 4 bases unmatched. The CDR3 here is CASSFYAGGTGELFF. In nucleotides, the CDR3 is TGTGCCAGCAGTTTCTACGCGGGAGGCACCGGGGAGCTGTTTTTT.

The V gene is TRBV28, the J gene TRBJ2-7, with 11 bases aligning to TRBD2. The CDR3 has 14 amino acids. Looked up from germline, CDR1 is MDHEN and CDR2 is SYDVKM. V lost 3 bases, J lost 6 bases, and 4 bases stayed unmatched. The DNA of the CDR3 is TGTGCCAGCAGTTTTAGCGGGAGGGCCATCGAGCAGTACTTC. Residues: CASSFSGRAIEQYF.

The sample holds one count of this clone. The rearrangement links TRBV28 to TRBJ2-7; 7 positions match TRBD2. Germline CDR1 and CDR2: MDHEN and SYDVKM. After removal of 3 bases from V and 4 bases from J, the junction contained 6 bases not matched to a gene. CDR3 size: 14 residues. This chain's CDR3 is CASSFGGSLYEQYF. DNA of the CDR3: TGTGCCAGCAGTTTCGGCGGGAGTCTGTACGAGCAGTACTTC.

This sequence joins TRBV6-1 and TRBJ2-3, with 8 bases fitting TRBD2. There are 15 residues in the CDR3. Trimming at V came to 8 bases and at J to 0 bases, leaving 7 bases not matched to a gene. CDR1 and CDR2 (germline): MNHNS, SASEGT. CDR3: CASRGRTSSTDTQYF. CDR3 coding DNA: TGTGCCAGCCGCGGGAGGACTAGTAGCACAGATACGCAGTATTTT.

The J gene is TRBJ2-6, the V gene TRBV4-3; D not resolved. Germline V lookup: CDR1 LGHNA, CDR2 YSLEER. Trimming took off 2 bases at V and 0 bases at J, with 8 bases between the two ends. The CDR3 extends over 16 amino acids. The CDR3 spells CASSQSSYSGANVLTF. The CDR3 DNA reads as TGCGCCAGCAGCCAAAGCAGCTACTCTGGGGCCAACGTCCTGACTTTC.

As regards this clone: No DNA is shown, since the ends of the CDR3 on it are uncertain; the CDR3 is the one TCRdb lists. V usage is TRBV21-1 and J usage is TRBJ2-7; the D call of TRBD1 is as the table states it, not checked on the DNA. TRBV21-1 is an annotated pseudogene. The CDR3 totals 16 residues, both ends included. The CDR3 reads CASSGKVGQGASEQYF.

The chain carries TRBV5-6 and TRBJ1-5; TRBD1 is a possible D gene (6 bases). Germline lookup yields CDR1 SGHDT and CDR2 YYEEEE. V was shortened by 0 bases and J by 7 bases, with 11 bases between the two germline ends. There are 14 residues in the CDR3. The CDR3, as DNA: TGTGCCAGCAGCTTGGCAGGGGTCGAGCAGCCCCAGCATTTT. It yields the protein CASSLAGVEQPQHF.

The chain uses TRBV28 and TRBJ1-5, with 10 bases identical to TRBD1. J was trimmed by 11 bases and V by 6 bases; bases with no gene match: 10. Germline assignment: CDR1 MDHEN and CDR2 SYDVKM. The CDR3 sequence is 14 residues long. Here the CDR3 DNA reads TGTGCCAGCAGAGGACAGGGGGGAAGGGTGGCCCAGCATTTT. It yields the protein CASRGQGGRVAQHF. The entire variable domain, with the rest obtained from reference TRBV28 and TRBJ1-5, is as follows: DVKVTQSSRYLVKRTGEKVFLECVQDMDHENMFWYRQDPGLGLRLIYFSYDVKMKEKGDIPEGYSVSREKKERFSLILESASTNQTSMYLCASRGQGGRVAQHFGDGTRLSIL.

The CDR3 DNA follows: TGTGCCTGGAGTGTGCTAGCGGGAGGTACCAATGAGCAGTTCTTC. Translation: CAWSVLAGGTNEQFF. The chain recombines TRBV30 with TRBJ2-1; TRBD2 agrees at 11 bases. Per the germline V gene, CDR1 is GTSNPN and CDR2 is SVGIG (reference sequence). The ends lost 0 bases at V and 6 bases at J; junction bases unmatched: 4. This CDR3 has 15 residues. The whole variable domain, filled in from reference TRBV30 and TRBJ2-1, reads SQTIHQWPATLVQPVGSPLSLECTVEGTSNPNLYWYRQAAGRGLQLLFYSVGIGQISSEVPQNLSASRPQDRQFILSSKKLLLSDSGFYLCAWSVLAGGTNEQFFGPGTRLTVL.

The J gene is TRBJ2-2, the V gene TRBV27, with D tentatively TRBD1 (5 bases). Germline CDR1 reads MNHEY; CDR2 reads SMNVEV (reference sequence). Deletions cut 2 bases from V and 2 bases from J, with 9 bases between. CDR3 length: 15 amino acids. This CDR3 reads CASSLSQGNTGELFF. The CDR3 bases are TGTGCCAGCAGTTTAAGCCAGGGTAACACCGGGGAGCTGTTTTTT.

Only one count was recorded for this clone. This chain connects TRBV5-3 to TRBJ1-5; 8 positions agree with TRBD1. TRBV5-3 is classed as an ORF, of uncertain function. The V gene end was trimmed by 0 bases and the J gene end by 1 base; junction bases not matched to a gene: 6. This CDR3 is built from 17 residues. The CDR3 DNA sequence: TGTGCCAGAAGCTTGGTCGGACAGGGTATCAGCAATCAGCCCCAGCATTTT. Residues: CARSLVGQGISNQPQHF.

This clone was seen a single time. This rearrangement joins TRBV7-6 to TRBJ2-5; perhaps TRBD1 as D (5 bases). The V gene's germline CDR1 is SGHVS and CDR2 FNYEAQ. The CDR3 has 16 residues. V lost 2 bases and J 4 bases, leaving 17 bases between the germline ends. This chain's CDR3 is CASSLRPKGPRETQYF. DNA for the CDR3: TGTGCCAGCAGCTTACGGCCCAAGGGGCCTCGAGAGACCCAGTACTTC. The whole variable domain, filled in from reference TRBV7-6 and TRBJ2-5, reads GAGVSQSPRYKVTKRGQDVALRCDPISGHVSLYWYRQALGQGPEFLTYFNYEAQQDKSGLPNDRFSAERPEGSISTLTIQRTEQRDSAMYRCASSLRPKGPRETQYFGPGTRLLVL.

This chain connects TRBV28 to TRBJ2-7; D is uncertain. Germline CDR1 is MDHEN and CDR2 is SYDVKM. V lost 6 bases and J 2 bases, leaving 11 bases between the germline ends. This CDR3 is built from 13 residues. As DNA, the CDR3 is TGTGCCAGCAGCCGTCTTACAACCTACGAGCAGTACTTC. Protein sequence: CASSRLTTYEQYF.

V usage is TRBV5-4 and J usage is TRBJ1-3, with no clear D. The V gene's germline CDR1 is SGHNT and CDR2 YYREEE (reference sequence). The CDR3 runs to 15 residues. V was pared by 1 base and J by 4 bases, with 12 bases between. CDR3 residues: CASSLSPDFGNTIYF. CDR3 DNA: TGTGCCAGCAGCTTGAGTCCAGATTTCGGAAACACCATATATTTT.

In this sample, this clone turned up once. The J gene is TRBJ1-3, the V gene TRBV28, with D perhaps TRBD1 (6 bases). There are 13 residues in the CDR3. Germline CDR1 is MDHEN and CDR2 is SYDVKM. V lost 8 bases, J lost 6 bases, and 14 bases lay in between. The CDR3, as DNA: TGTGCCAGCTATGACAGGACGAAAAACACCATATATTTT. Translated, it gives CASYDRTKNTIYF.

The CDR3 protein is CASVRVGYEQYF. CDR3 DNA: TGTGCCTCAGTCAGGGTCGGGTACGAGCAGTACTTC. The V gene is TRBV2, the J gene TRBJ2-7, with D maybe TRBD1 (5 bases). The germline CDR1 and CDR2 sequences are SNHLY and FYNNEI. With 11 bases removed from V and 4 bases from J, the gap between germline ends came to 15 bases. The CDR3 has 12 residues.

The chain joins TRBV6-6 to TRBJ2-1, with D perhaps matching TRBD2 (5 bases). V was shortened by 6 bases and J by 12 bases, with 18 bases between the two germline ends. The CDR3 consists of 13 residues. Germline CDR1 is MNHNY and CDR2 is SVGAGI (reference sequence). CDR3 nucleotide sequence: TGTGCCAGCAGCCCGGACTCGGAAAATAGGCAGTTCTTC. As protein: CASSPDSENRQFF.

The chain employs TRBV9 and TRBJ2-1; D ambiguous. Trimming took off 3 bases at V and 0 bases at J, with 10 bases between the two ends. Germline CDR1 reads SGDLS; CDR2 reads YYNGEE. The CDR3 covers 15 residues. DNA of the CDR3: TGTGCCAGCAGCGGAGACGTCAGCTCCTACAATGAGCAGTTCTTC. It specifies CASSGDVSSYNEQFF.

The table lists this clone with a count of one. One end of the junction is discordant with germline, which a read error may explain. The chain couples TRBV11-3 to TRBJ2-3; D is possibly TRBD1 (6 bases). This CDR3 spans 16 amino acids. Per germline, CDR1 SGHNT and CDR2 YENEEA. The CDR3 bases are TGTGCCAGCACCTTAATAGGGCAGGGGCAAACAGATACGCAGTATTTT. This sequence encodes CASTLIGQGQTDTQYF.

V is TRBV6-1 and J is TRBJ2-7, with D perhaps matching TRBD2 (6 bases). Per the germline V gene, CDR1 is MNHNS and CDR2 is SASEGT. The length of the CDR3 is 14 residues. Trimming took 6 bases from V and 6 from J, leaving 18 bases between them. This CDR3 reads CASSHSGLPFEQYF. The CDR3 DNA reads as TGTGCCAGCAGCCACTCGGGACTCCCCTTCGAGCAGTACTTC.

The chain employs TRBV27 and TRBJ2-1, with D possibly TRBD2 on 5 matching bases. The CDR3 is 16 residues long. The germline gives CDR1 MNHEY, CDR2 SMNVEV (reference sequence). The germline V and J ends were trimmed by 6 bases and 0 bases, with 15 bases remaining between them. CDR3: CASRIQAVSSYNEQFF. The CDR3 DNA sequence: TGTGCCAGCAGGATCCAAGCGGTTAGCTCCTACAATGAGCAGTTCTTC.

The rearrangement links TRBV28 to TRBJ2-3; 12 bases align to TRBD2. CDR1 is MDHEN, CDR2 SYDVKM, per germline. Trimming at V came to 5 bases and at J to 0 bases, leaving 9 bases not matched to a gene. The CDR3 loop spans 18 amino acids. CDR3 sequence (DNA): TGTGCCAGCAGTCCCCCCCCCGGACTAGCGGGAAGCACAGATACGCAGTATTTT. Translating it yields CASSPPPGLAGSTDTQYF.

The chain employs TRBV10-3 and TRBJ2-1; 8 bases are a match to TRBD2. The CDR3 has 17 amino acids. V lost 7 bases, J lost 1 base, and 12 bases stayed unmatched. Germline CDR1 is ENHRY and CDR2 is SYGVKD. This CDR3 is CAINGPGGPESYNEQFF. CDR3 nucleotides: TGTGCCATCAATGGACCGGGAGGGCCGGAGTCCTACAATGAGCAGTTCTTC.

This clone came up once. This chain links TRBV7-8 with TRBJ2-7, with 9 nucleotides matching TRBD1. V was pared by 4 bases and J by 3 bases, with 4 bases of the junction left unmatched. Per the germline V gene, CDR1 is SGHVS and CDR2 is FQNEAQ. The length of the CDR3 is 14 residues. The CDR3 coding sequence is TGTGCCAGCAGCTCGGGACAGGGTGGCTACGAGCAGTACTTC. It is translated as CASSSGQGGYEQYF.